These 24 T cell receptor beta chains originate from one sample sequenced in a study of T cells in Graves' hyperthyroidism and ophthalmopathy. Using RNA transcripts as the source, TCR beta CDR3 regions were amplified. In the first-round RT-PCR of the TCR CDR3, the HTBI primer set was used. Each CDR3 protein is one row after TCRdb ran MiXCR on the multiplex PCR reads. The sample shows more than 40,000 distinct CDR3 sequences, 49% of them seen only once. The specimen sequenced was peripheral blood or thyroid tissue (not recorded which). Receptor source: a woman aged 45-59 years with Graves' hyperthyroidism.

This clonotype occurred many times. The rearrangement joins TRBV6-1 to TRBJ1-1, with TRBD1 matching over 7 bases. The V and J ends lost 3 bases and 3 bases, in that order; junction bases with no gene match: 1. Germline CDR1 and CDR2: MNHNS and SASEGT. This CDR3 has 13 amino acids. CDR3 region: CASSDRGHTEAFF. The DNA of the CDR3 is TGTGCCAGCAGTGATAGGGGGCACACTGAAGCTTTCTTT.

The CDR3 sequence: CSDDSGGLGYGYTF. The CDR3 DNA reads as TGCAGCGACGACAGTGGGGGGCTTGGCTATGGCTACACCTTC. The genes are TRBV29-1 and TRBJ1-2, with TRBD1 as a possible D gene (6 bases). The germline V and J ends were trimmed by 7 bases and 4 bases, with 19 bases remaining between them. Germline assignment: CDR1 SQVTM and CDR2 ANQGSEA. The CDR3 contains 14 residues. Based on the CDR3 plus reference TRBV29-1 and TRBJ1-2, the full variable domain is SAVISQKPSRDICQRGTSLTIQCQVDSQVTMMFWYRQQPGQSLTLIATANQGSEATYESGFVIDKFPISRPNLTFSTLTVSNMSPEDSSIYLCSDDSGGLGYGYTFGSGTRLTVV.

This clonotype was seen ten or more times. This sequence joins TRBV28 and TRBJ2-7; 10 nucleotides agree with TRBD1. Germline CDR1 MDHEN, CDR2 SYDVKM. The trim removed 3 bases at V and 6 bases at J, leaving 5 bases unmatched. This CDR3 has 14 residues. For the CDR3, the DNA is TGTGCCAGCAGTTTCCGGGACAGGGGCTCCGAGCAGTACTTC. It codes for CASSFRDRGSEQYF.

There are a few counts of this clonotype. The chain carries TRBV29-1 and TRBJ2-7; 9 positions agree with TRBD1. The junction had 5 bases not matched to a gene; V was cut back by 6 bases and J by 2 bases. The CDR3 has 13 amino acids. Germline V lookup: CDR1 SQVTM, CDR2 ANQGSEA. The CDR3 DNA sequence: TGCAGCGTCACCGGGACAGGGCCCTACGAGCAGTACTTC. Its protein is CSVTGTGPYEQYF.

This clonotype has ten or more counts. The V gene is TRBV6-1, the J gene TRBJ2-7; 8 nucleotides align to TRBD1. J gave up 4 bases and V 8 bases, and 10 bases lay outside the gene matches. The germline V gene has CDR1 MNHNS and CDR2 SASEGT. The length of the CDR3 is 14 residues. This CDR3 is CASLRRTGSYEQYF. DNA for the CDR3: TGTGCCAGCCTCCGGCGGACAGGGAGTTACGAGCAGTACTTC.

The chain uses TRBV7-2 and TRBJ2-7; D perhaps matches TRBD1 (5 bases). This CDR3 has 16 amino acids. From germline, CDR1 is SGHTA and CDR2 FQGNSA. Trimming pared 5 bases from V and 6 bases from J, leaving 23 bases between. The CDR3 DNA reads TGTGCCAGCAGCCCCTGGGGCGAGGCCCCTCCGAGCGAGCAGTACTTC. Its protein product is CASSPWGEAPPSEQYF.

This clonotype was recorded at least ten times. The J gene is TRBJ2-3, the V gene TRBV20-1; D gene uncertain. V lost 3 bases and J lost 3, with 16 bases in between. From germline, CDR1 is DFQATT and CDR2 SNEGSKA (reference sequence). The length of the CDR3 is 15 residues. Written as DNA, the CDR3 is TGCAGTGCTAGCCGCACACCAGAGAGGACAGATACGCAGTATTTT. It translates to CSASRTPERTDTQYF.

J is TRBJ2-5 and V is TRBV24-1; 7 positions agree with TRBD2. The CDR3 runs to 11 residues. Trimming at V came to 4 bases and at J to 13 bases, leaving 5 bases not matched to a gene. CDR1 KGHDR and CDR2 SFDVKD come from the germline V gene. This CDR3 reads CATSDGTTGYF. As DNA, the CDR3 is TGTGCCACCAGTGACGGGACTACCGGGTACTTC.

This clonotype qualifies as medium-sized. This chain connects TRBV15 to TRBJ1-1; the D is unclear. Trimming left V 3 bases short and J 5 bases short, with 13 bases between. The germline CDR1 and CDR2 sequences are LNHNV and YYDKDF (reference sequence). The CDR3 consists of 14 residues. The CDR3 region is CATSSEELTTEAFF. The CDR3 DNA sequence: TGTGCCACCAGCAGCGAGGAGCTAACTACTGAAGCTTTCTTT.

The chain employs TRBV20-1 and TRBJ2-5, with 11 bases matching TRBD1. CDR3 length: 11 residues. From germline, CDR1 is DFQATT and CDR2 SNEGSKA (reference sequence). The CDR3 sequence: CGGTGGETQYF. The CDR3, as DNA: TGCGGCGGGACAGGGGGAGAGACCCAGTACTTC.

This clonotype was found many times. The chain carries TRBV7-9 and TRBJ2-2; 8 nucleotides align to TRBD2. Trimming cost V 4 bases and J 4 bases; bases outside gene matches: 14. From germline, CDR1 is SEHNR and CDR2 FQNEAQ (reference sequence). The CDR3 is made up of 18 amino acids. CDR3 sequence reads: CASSSYPGSGRGTGELFF. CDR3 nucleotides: TGTGCCAGCAGCTCCTACCCGGGGAGCGGGAGAGGCACCGGGGAGCTGTTTTTT.

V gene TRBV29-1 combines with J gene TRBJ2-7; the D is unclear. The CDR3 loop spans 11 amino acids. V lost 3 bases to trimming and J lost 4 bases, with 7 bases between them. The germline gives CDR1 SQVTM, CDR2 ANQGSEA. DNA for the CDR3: TGCAGCGTTGACGGAGCTTACGAGCAGTACTTC. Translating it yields CSVDGAYEQYF.

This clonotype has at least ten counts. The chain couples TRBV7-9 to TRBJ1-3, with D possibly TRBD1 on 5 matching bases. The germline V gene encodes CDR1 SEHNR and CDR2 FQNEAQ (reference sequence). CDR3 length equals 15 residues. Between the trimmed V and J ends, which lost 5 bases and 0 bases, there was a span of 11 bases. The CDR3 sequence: CASSVGRSSGNTIYF. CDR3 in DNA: TGTGCCAGCAGCGTGGGACGGAGCTCTGGAAACACCATATATTTT.

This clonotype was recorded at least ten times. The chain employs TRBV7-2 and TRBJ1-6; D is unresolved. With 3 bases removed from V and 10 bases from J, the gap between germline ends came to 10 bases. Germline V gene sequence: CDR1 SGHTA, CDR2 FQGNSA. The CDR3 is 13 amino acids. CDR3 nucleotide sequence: TGTGCCAGCAGCTTTGGGAGAGACTCACCCCTCCACTTT. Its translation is CASSFGRDSPLHF.

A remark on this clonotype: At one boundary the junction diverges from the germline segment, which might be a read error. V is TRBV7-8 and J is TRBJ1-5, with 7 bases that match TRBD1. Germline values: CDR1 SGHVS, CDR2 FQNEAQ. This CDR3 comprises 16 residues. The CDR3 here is CACSQESPRQGAAQHF. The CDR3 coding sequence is TGTGCCTGCAGCCAAGAGTCCCCGAGACAGGGCGCCGCCCAGCATTTT.

Here the CDR3 reads CASRPTGGDYGYTF. Here the CDR3 DNA reads TGTGCCAGCAGACCGACAGGGGGCGACTATGGCTACACCTTC. The chain uses TRBV7-2 and TRBJ1-2, with 10 bases lining up with TRBD1. The V and J ends lost 6 bases and 3 bases, in that order; junction bases with no gene match: 4. Germline CDR1 and CDR2: SGHTA and FQGNSA. The CDR3 sequence is 14 residues long. Based on the CDR3 plus reference TRBV7-2 and TRBJ1-2, the full variable domain is GAGVSQSPSNKVTEKGKDVELRCDPISGHTALYWYRQSLGQGLEFLIYFQGNSAPDKSGLPSDRFSAERTGGSVSTLTIQRTQQEDSAVYLCASRPTGGDYGYTFGSGTRLTVV.

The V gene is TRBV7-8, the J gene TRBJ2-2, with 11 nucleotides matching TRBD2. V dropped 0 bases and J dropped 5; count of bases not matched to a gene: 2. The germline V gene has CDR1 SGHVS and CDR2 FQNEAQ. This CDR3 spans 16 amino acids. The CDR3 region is CASSLARLAGTGELFF. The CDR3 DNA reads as TGTGCCAGCAGCTTAGCCCGACTAGCGGGGACCGGGGAGCTGTTTTTT.

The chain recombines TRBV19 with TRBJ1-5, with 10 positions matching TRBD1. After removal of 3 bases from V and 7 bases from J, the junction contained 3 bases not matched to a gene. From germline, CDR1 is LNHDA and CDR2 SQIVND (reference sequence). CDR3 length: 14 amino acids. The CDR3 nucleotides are TGTGCCAGTAGTATGACAGGGGGCGGGCAGCCCCAGCATTTT. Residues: CASSMTGGGQPQHF.

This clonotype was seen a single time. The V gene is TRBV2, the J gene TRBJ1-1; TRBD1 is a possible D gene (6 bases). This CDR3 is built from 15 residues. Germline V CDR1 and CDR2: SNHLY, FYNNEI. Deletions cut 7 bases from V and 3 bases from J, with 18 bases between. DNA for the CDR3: TGTGCCAGCAACGGAGGACAGCTGATGGACACTGAAGCTTTCTTT. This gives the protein CASNGGQLMDTEAFF.

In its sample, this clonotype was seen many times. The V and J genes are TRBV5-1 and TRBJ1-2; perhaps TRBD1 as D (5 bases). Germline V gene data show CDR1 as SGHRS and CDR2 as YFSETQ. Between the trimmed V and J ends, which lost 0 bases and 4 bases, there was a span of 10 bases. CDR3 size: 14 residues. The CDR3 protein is CASSLGQLTYGYTF. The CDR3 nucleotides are TGCGCCAGCAGCTTGGGACAGCTCACCTATGGCTACACCTTC.

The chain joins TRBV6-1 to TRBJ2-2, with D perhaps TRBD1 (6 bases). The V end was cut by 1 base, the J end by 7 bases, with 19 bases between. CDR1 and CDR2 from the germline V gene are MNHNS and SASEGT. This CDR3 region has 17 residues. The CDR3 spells CASSEVRTGLFSGELFF. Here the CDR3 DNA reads TGTGCCAGCAGTGAAGTAAGAACAGGGCTTTTTAGCGGGGAGCTGTTTTTT.

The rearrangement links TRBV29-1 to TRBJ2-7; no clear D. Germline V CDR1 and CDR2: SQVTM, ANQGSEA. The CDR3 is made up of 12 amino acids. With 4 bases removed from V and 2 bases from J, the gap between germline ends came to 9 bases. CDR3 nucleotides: TGCAGCGTTGCGGATACTCCCTACGAGCAGTACTTC. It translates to CSVADTPYEQYF.

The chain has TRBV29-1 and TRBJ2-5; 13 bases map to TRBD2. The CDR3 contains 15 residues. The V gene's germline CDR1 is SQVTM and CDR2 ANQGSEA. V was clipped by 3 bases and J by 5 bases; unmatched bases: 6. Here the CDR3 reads CSVEGTSGKRETQYF. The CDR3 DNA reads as TGCAGCGTTGAGGGGACTAGCGGGAAGAGGGAGACCCAGTACTTC.

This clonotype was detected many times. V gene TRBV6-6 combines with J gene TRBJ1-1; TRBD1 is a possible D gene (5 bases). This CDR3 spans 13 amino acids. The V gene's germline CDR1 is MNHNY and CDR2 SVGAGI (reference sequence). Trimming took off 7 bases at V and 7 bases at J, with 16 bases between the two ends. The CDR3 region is CASTAPGQREAFF. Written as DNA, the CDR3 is TGTGCCAGCACCGCCCCAGGACAACGTGAAGCTTTCTTT.